This T cell receptor (beta chain) stems from a study of T cells after yellow fever vaccination. Study at large: Fractions low in cell number were prepared with SMART-Seq v4 Ultra Low Input. Notes on the study in general: The bulk population could contribute abundant contaminating clonotypes to FACS-sorted repertoires.

CDR3 size: 15 residues. CDR1 is SGDLS and CDR2 is YYNGEE in the germline V gene. Trimming cost V 3 bases and J 5 bases; bases outside gene matches: 5. UMIs and a universal primer site were added when TCR cDNA was made by 5'RACE template switching. TCRdb passed the 5' RACE reads through MiXCR, listing each CDR3 protein once. The data show about 310,000 distinct CDR3 sequences, around 4% seen once. The sample holds a few counts of this clonotype. Its cognate antigen is unknown. The chain employs TRBV9 and TRBJ2-5, with TRBD1 matching 12 bases. This sample comprised PBMCs, obtained on the day of the yellow fever booster vaccination. This sequence originates from a man in his late teens or twenties who received the YFV17D yellow fever vaccine. For the CDR3, the DNA is TGTGCCAGCAGCGCGGGACAGGGGGCATGGGAGACCCAGTACTTC. It translates to CASSAGQGAWETQYF.